Following are 11 T cell receptor beta chains from one sample sequenced in a study of cytomegalovirus exposure and HLA in healthy donors. The study ran its PCR with 60 Vbeta and 13 Jbeta primers. TCRdb keeps only in-frame clones here, not all; method: immunoSEQ multiplex PCR. Of some 130,000 clones in the sample, approximately 80% were seen once. The sample consisted of PBMCs. Receptor source: a woman in her thirties or forties in good health and CMV-seronegative.

The V call is TRBV4-1, the J call TRBJ2-1; 9 bases match TRBD1. The CDR3 length is 15 residues. After removal of 4 bases from V and 4 bases from J, the junction contained 5 bases not matched to a gene. Germline V lookup: CDR1 MGHRA, CDR2 YSYEKL. Here the CDR3 reads CASSPGQGGYNEQFF. In DNA, the CDR3 is TGCGCCAGCAGCCCGGGACAGGGAGGGTACAATGAGCAGTTCTTC.

Note on this clone: Other DNA sequences in this specimen translate into the identical CDR3. The chain carries TRBV27 and TRBJ2-3, with 7 bases that match TRBD1. The CDR3 totals 14 residues. Per the germline V gene, CDR1 is MNHEY and CDR2 is SMNVEV (reference sequence). The V and J ends lost 2 bases and 1 base, in that order; junction bases with no gene match: 0. The CDR3 DNA sequence: TGTGCCAGCAGTTTAGGACAGGGCACAGATACGCAGTATTTT. Amino acid sequence: CASSLGQGTDTQYF.

This clone was found once. This chain connects TRBV9 to TRBJ1-1; TRBD1 aligns across 8 bases. V lost 3 bases and J lost 5; bases outside the gene matches: 6. From germline, CDR1 is SGDLS and CDR2 YYNGEE. This CDR3 comprises 14 residues. CDR3 sequence (DNA): TGTGCCAGCAGCGCGACAGGGGAAAGGACTGAAGCTTTCTTT. Translating it yields CASSATGERTEAFF. The variable domain in full, with the rest retrieved from reference TRBV9 and TRBJ1-1, is DSGVTQTPKHLITATGQRVTLRCSPRSGDLSVYWYQQSLDQGLQFLIQYYNGEERAKGNILERFSAQQFPDLHSELNLSSLELGDSALYFCASSATGERTEAFFGQGTRLTVV.

The V and J genes are TRBV4-3 and TRBJ2-7; 11 positions agree with TRBD1. The CDR3 contains 14 residues. Germline CDR1 is LGHNA and CDR2 is YSLEER. After removal of 4 bases from V and 4 bases from J, the junction contained 3 bases not matched to a gene. The CDR3 nucleotides are TGCGCCAGCAGCCCCGGGACAGGGGGGTACGAGCAGTACTTC. This gives the protein CASSPGTGGYEQYF.

This clone was found once. The chain couples TRBV28 to TRBJ1-2; D might be TRBD1 (6 bases). V was pared by 4 bases and J by 4 bases, with 13 bases between. Germline CDR1 and CDR2: MDHEN and SYDVKM. The CDR3 is 14 amino acids. The CDR3 loop reads CASSSGGGLYGYTF. As DNA, the CDR3 is TGTGCCAGCAGTTCCGGGGGGGGCCTCTATGGCTACACCTTC.

The chain is built from TRBV9 and TRBJ2-1; 7 bases are shared with TRBD1. Germline V gene data show CDR1 as SGDLS and CDR2 as YYNGEE. The CDR3 spans 15 residues. Trimming cost V 1 base and J 5 bases; bases outside gene matches: 6. CDR3 DNA sequence: TGTGCCAGCAGCGTATCATCGACAGGGCACAATGAGCAGTTCTTC. Translating gives CASSVSSTGHNEQFF.

The V and J genes are TRBV2 and TRBJ2-3; D remains ambiguous. With 7 bases removed from V and 2 bases from J, the gap between germline ends came to 4 bases. The CDR3 is made up of 11 amino acids. CDR1 and CDR2 (germline): SNHLY, FYNNEI. CDR3 bases: TGTGCCAGCATTCTCACAGATACGCAGTATTTT. Its translation: CASILTDTQYF.

This chain's CDR3 is CASSQGVAGKGYGYTF. DNA of the CDR3: TGCGCCAGCAGCCAAGGGGTAGCGGGTAAAGGGTATGGCTACACCTTC. The chain uses TRBV4-3 and TRBJ1-2, with unresolved D. V lost 1 base and J 5 bases, leaving 17 bases between the germline ends. This CDR3 is 16 amino acids long. Germline V CDR1 and CDR2: LGHNA, YSLEER.

The V gene is TRBV6-1, the J gene TRBJ1-4, with TRBD1 as a possible D gene (5 bases). V lost 11 bases and J 0 bases, leaving 13 bases between the germline ends. Germline loops: CDR1 MNHNS, CDR2 SASEGT. There are 14 residues in the CDR3. In DNA form, the CDR3 reads TGTGCCGGCCGACAGACCGCAACTAATGAAAAACTGTTTTTT. It is translated as CAGRQTATNEKLFF.

The rearrangement links TRBV4-3 to TRBJ1-5, with a weak D call TRBD1 (5 bases). Per germline, CDR1 LGHNA and CDR2 YSLEER. V gave up 0 bases and J gave up 6 bases, with 12 bases separating them. The CDR3 runs 15 residues. Written as DNA, the CDR3 is TGCGCCAGCAGCCAAGATCGGACACTAATTCAGCCCCAGCATTTT. It is translated as CASSQDRTLIQPQHF.

This clone was observed once. The chain carries TRBV7-2 and TRBJ2-1; D remains unclear. Germline CDR1 and CDR2: SGHTA and FQGNSA. V lost 1 base and J 4 bases, leaving 11 bases between the germline ends. This CDR3 comprises 15 residues. The CDR3 nucleotides are TGTGCCAGCAGCTTAGGCCTAGAAGAATACAATGAGCAGTTCTTC. Encoded protein: CASSLGLEEYNEQFF.